The TCR beta chain described here comes from a study of blood T cell repertoires in COVID-19. On the study more broadly: Acute and convalescent COVID-19 specimens originated in the United States, Italy and Spain.

In the authors' workflow: Amplification with reference gene primers provided the estimates of nucleated cell counts. This table comes from immunoSEQ multiplex PCR, and its TCRdb copy is limited to in-frame clones, with some not included. V, J and clone size reflect that table, while D and trimming were determined from the DNA. The sample has 200,000 or so clones, 85% to 90% seen once. The germline V gene encodes CDR1 SGHRS and CDR2 YFSETQ. The CDR3 is 15 amino acids. Trimming at V came to 4 bases and at J to 7 bases, leaving 10 bases not matched to a gene. The gene calls are TRBV5-1 and TRBJ2-1; 8 positions agree with TRBD1. Sequencing was performed on peripheral blood. The receptor's source is a woman in her fifties or sixties with acute or convalescent COVID-19. The CDR3 protein is CASSHQTGAVNEQFF. CDR3 in DNA: TGCGCCAGCAGCCACCAGACAGGGGCTGTGAATGAGCAGTTCTTC.